The 20 T cell receptor beta chains presented below share a single source sample, sequenced in a study of radiotherapy plus CTLA-4 blockade in lung cancer. Sequencing used immunoSEQ multiplex PCR; TCRdb keeps in-frame clones, though not all of them. Among around 86,000 clones listed, roughly four fifths were seen once. The sequencing used peripheral blood, collected from a patient treated with radiotherapy plus ipilimumab. The source is a human donor with non-small cell lung cancer who had stable disease on radiotherapy plus ipilimumab.

The chain is built from TRBV21-1 and TRBJ1-2. TRBV21-1 is a pseudogene locus. The CDR3 spans 13 residues. CDR3 bases: TGTGCCAGCAGCAAATCTTGGAGGAACGGCTACACCTTC. Its translation: CASSKSWRNGYTF.

The chain joins TRBV27 to TRBJ1-4; D unclear. V lost 6 bases and J 0 bases, leaving 11 bases between the germline ends. Germline V gene sequence: CDR1 MNHEY, CDR2 SMNVEV (reference sequence). The CDR3 length is 15 residues. CDR3: CASSPSYATNEKLFF. The CDR3 nucleotides are TGTGCCAGCAGCCCTTCATACGCAACTAATGAAAAACTGTTTTTT.

This clone occurred a few times. The gene calls are TRBV28 and TRBJ1-4, with 9 positions matching TRBD1. The CDR3 is 16 residues long. V was pared by 3 bases and J by 7 bases, with 9 bases of the junction left unmatched. The germline gives CDR1 MDHEN, CDR2 SYDVKM. This chain's CDR3 is CASSLPKGQGGEKLFF. CDR3 nucleotide sequence: TGTGCCAGCAGTTTGCCTAAGGGACAGGGTGGTGAAAAACTGTTTTTT.

This clone was observed once. The CDR3 coding sequence is TGTGCCAGCAGCTTACTTACGGAACTCACAGATACGCAGTATTTT. Amino acid sequence: CASSLLTELTDTQYF. The chain employs TRBV13 and TRBJ2-3; D unclear. This CDR3 spans 15 amino acids. Germline CDR1 PRHDT, CDR2 FYEKMQ (reference sequence). The ends were cut back, 2 bases at V and 2 bases at J, with 11 bases in the middle.

V is TRBV28 and J is TRBJ1-5; D is unresolved. CDR1 and CDR2 (germline): MDHEN, SYDVKM. The CDR3 sequence is 19 residues long. Deletions cut 1 base from V and 0 bases from J, with 19 bases between. The CDR3 nucleotides read TGTGCCAGCAGTTTATACCGGTGGAAGGAGACGATTAGCAATCAGCCCCAGCATTTT. This codes for CASSLYRWKETISNQPQHF.

V gene TRBV11-1 combines with J gene TRBJ2-5; D may be TRBD1 (6 bases). The CDR3 runs 14 residues. Germline CDR1 and CDR2: SGHAT and FQDESV (reference sequence). V gave up 2 bases and J gave up 5 bases, with 12 bases separating them. The chain's CDR3 is CASSLWGPEETQYF. The CDR3 DNA follows: TGTGCCAGCAGCTTATGGGGGCCGGAGGAGACCCAGTACTTC. Filled out from reference TRBV11-1 and TRBJ2-5, the complete variable domain reads EAEVAQSPRYKITEKSQAVAFWCDPISGHATLYWYRQILGQGPELLVQFQDESVVDDSQLPKDRFSAERLKGVDSTLKIQPAELGDSAMYLCASSLWGPEETQYFGPGTRLLVL.

The chain recombines TRBV4-2 with TRBJ1-2; D is uncertain. The CDR3 extends over 14 amino acids. Trimming pared 2 bases from V and 4 bases from J, leaving 11 bases between. The V gene's germline CDR1 is LGHNA and CDR2 YNFKEQ. CDR3 amino acids: CASSQLDSGYGYTF. The CDR3 DNA sequence: TGTGCCAGCAGCCAACTAGATTCGGGCTATGGCTACACCTTC.

The CDR3 here is CSAQRSMNTEAFF. CDR3 nucleotides: TGCAGCGCACAGCGGAGTATGAACACTGAAGCTTTCTTT. The rearrangement uses TRBV29-1 and TRBJ1-1; unclear D gene. Germline CDR1 reads SQVTM; CDR2 reads ANQGSEA. V was shortened by 7 bases and J by 0 bases, with 12 bases between the two germline ends. The CDR3 sequence is 13 residues long.

The chain is built from TRBV4-1 and TRBJ2-5; D might be TRBD2 (5 bases). The V gene lost 3 bases and the J gene lost 0 bases, with 11 bases spanning the gap. CDR3 length: 15 residues. Germline CDR1 is MGHRA and CDR2 is YSYEKL. CDR3 protein: CASSQGSGYQETQYF. DNA for the CDR3: TGCGCCAGCAGCCAGGGGAGTGGGTACCAAGAGACCCAGTACTTC.

The chain is built from TRBV4-1 and TRBJ2-7, with TRBD1 matching 7 bases. This CDR3 comprises 15 residues. V dropped 0 bases and J dropped 3; count of bases not matched to a gene: 5. Germline CDR1 and CDR2: MGHRA and YSYEKL. The CDR3 DNA reads TGCGCCAGCAGCCAAGATCGACAGGGTTTCTACGAGCAGTACTTC. This encodes CASSQDRQGFYEQYF.

The V and J genes are TRBV7-8 and TRBJ2-7; TRBD2 agrees at 7 bases. From germline, CDR1 is SGHVS and CDR2 FQNEAQ. Losses at the gene ends were 3 bases for V and 4 bases for J; bases not matched to a gene: 12. CDR3 size: 16 residues. CDR3 coding DNA: TGTGCCAGCAGCTTCTCTCGAACTAGCGATCGGTACGAGCAGTACTTC. Its translation: CASSFSRTSDRYEQYF.

This chain uses TRBV7-8 with TRBJ1-2, with 8 positions matching TRBD1. The CDR3 runs to 19 residues. V was clipped by 1 base and J by 9 bases; unmatched bases: 22. From germline, CDR1 is SGHVS and CDR2 FQNEAQ. The CDR3: CASSLGAGRGLGRSFSYTF. CDR3 coding DNA: TGTGCCAGCAGCTTAGGGGCGGGCAGGGGGCTGGGGCGTTCGTTTAGCTACACCTTC.

This clone was counted once. The chain joins TRBV10-1 to TRBJ2-7, with 7 bases lining up with TRBD1. The V gene end was trimmed by 0 bases and the J gene end by 0 bases; junction bases not matched to a gene: 5. The CDR3 is made up of 16 amino acids. Germline values: CDR1 WNHNN, CDR2 SYGVQD (reference sequence). The CDR3 loop reads CASSESSGGASYEQYF. Written as DNA, the CDR3 is TGCGCCAGCAGTGAGTCTTCAGGGGGTGCCTCCTACGAGCAGTACTTC.

The chain combines TRBV5-1 with TRBJ1-2; 8 bases are shared with TRBD1. CDR1 and CDR2 (germline): SGHRS, YFSETQ. After removal of 3 bases from V and 8 bases from J, the junction contained 9 bases not matched to a gene. This CDR3 is 14 amino acids long. The DNA for the CDR3 is TGCGCCAGCAGCTCCGGACAGGGAGACGGGGGCTACACCTTC. It translates to CASSSGQGDGGYTF.

The chain couples TRBV9 to TRBJ1-1, with 8 bases fitting TRBD1. Trimming at V came to 4 bases and at J to 0 bases, leaving 2 bases not matched to a gene. Germline CDR1 SGDLS, CDR2 YYNGEE. This CDR3 has 14 residues. This CDR3 reads CASSPGQVNTEAFF. DNA for the CDR3: TGTGCCAGCAGCCCGGGACAGGTGAACACTGAAGCTTTCTTT.

This chain links TRBV28 with TRBJ1-2; tentative D call: TRBD1 (5 bases). Germline assignment: CDR1 MDHEN and CDR2 SYDVKM. The CDR3 length is 14 residues. V was cut by 4 bases and J by 4 bases, with 13 bases left in between. CDR3 DNA sequence: TGTGCCAGCAGTTCAGGGTTGAGTGGCTATGGCTACACCTTC. Translation gives CASSSGLSGYGYTF.

This clone was seen only a few times. V is TRBV10-3 and J is TRBJ1-1; D is unclear. Between the trimmed V and J ends, which lost 6 bases and 3 bases, there was a span of 11 bases. The CDR3 spans 13 residues. From germline, CDR1 is ENHRY and CDR2 SYGVKD. CDR3 residues: CAIRKDRDTEAFF. The CDR3 DNA reads as TGTGCCATCAGGAAGGATCGGGACACTGAAGCTTTCTTT.

The rearrangement joins TRBV7-8 to TRBJ1-1; 8 positions agree with TRBD1. The CDR3 has 16 amino acids. Germline V gene data show CDR1 as SGHVS and CDR2 as FQNEAQ. Unmatched junction bases numbered 10, after V lost 5 bases and J lost 2 bases. In DNA, the CDR3 is TGTGCCAGCAGCCCCCCAAGCACAGGGGGAAACACTGAAGCTTTCTTT. Its translation: CASSPPSTGGNTEAFF.

The chain joins TRBV2 to TRBJ1-4; tentatively, D is TRBD1 (5 bases). The CDR3 spans 13 residues. Germline CDR1 and CDR2: SNHLY and FYNNEI. V was trimmed by 8 bases and J by 5 bases, leaving 12 bases between them. The CDR3 loop is CASCGGRNEKLFF. In DNA, the CDR3 is TGTGCCAGCTGTGGGGGAAGAAATGAAAAACTGTTTTTT.

This chain connects TRBV4-1 to TRBJ1-1; D unresolved. V was cut by 1 base and J by 5 bases, with 17 bases left in between. The CDR3 is made up of 16 amino acids. Germline lookup yields CDR1 MGHRA and CDR2 YSYEKL. CDR3 residues: CASSQGHTGGWTEAFF. CDR3 bases: TGCGCCAGCAGCCAAGGCCACACGGGCGGGTGGACTGAAGCTTTCTTT.